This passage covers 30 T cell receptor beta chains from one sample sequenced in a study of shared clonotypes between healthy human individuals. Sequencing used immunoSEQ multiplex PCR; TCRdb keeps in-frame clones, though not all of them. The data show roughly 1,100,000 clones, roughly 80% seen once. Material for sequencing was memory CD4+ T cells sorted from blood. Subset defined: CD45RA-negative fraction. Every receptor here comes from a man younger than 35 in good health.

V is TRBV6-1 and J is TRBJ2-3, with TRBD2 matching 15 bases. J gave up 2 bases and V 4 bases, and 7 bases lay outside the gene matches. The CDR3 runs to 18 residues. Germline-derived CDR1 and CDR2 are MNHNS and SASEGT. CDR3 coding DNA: TGTGCCAGCAGTGGTAGGACTAGCGGGAGGGGGGACACAGATACGCAGTATTTT. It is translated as CASSGRTSGRGDTDTQYF.

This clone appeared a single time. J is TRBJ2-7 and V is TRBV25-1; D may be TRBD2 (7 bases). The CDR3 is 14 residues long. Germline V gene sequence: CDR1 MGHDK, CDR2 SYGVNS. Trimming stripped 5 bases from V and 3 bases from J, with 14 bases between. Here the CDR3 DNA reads TGTGCCAGCAGTAAAGGGGGGGACCTCTACGAGCAGTACTTC. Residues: CASSKGGDLYEQYF.

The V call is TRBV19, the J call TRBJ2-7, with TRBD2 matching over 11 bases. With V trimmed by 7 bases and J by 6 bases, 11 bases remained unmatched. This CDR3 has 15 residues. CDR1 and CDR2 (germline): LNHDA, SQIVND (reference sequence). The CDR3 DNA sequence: TGTGCCAGTACCATTGGACTAGCGGGTCGCTCCGAGCAGTACTTC. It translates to CASTIGLAGRSEQYF.

CDR3 residues: CASSQRGGYEQYF. The CDR3 nucleotides read TGTGCCAGCAGCCAGCGGGGAGGGTACGAGCAGTACTTC. The J gene is TRBJ2-7, the V gene TRBV7-2; 7 bases are a match to TRBD2. The J segment lost 4 bases and the V segment lost 5 bases, leaving 5 bases of the junction unmatched. The CDR3 covers 13 residues. Germline V gene lookup returns CDR1 SGHTA and CDR2 FQGNSA.

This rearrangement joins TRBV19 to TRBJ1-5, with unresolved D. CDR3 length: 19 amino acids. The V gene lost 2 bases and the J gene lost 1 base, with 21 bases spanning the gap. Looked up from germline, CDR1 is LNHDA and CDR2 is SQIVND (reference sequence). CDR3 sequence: CASSIRPVLKSRSNQPQHF. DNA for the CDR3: TGTGCCAGTAGTATAAGGCCGGTCTTAAAGAGTAGAAGCAATCAGCCCCAGCATTTT.

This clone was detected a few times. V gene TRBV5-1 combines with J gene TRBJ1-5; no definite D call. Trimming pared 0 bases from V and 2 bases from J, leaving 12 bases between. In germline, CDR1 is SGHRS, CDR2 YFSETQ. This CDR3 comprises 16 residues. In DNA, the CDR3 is TGCGCCAGCAGCTTGGTCCCCGGGCAGGGCAATCAGCCCCAGCATTTT. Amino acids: CASSLVPGQGNQPQHF.

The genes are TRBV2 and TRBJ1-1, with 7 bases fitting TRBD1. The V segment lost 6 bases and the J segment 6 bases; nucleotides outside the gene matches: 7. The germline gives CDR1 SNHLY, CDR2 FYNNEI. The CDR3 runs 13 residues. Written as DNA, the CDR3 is TGTGCCAGCAGGGACGACAGGGCCTCTGAAGCTTTCTTT. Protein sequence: CASRDDRASEAFF. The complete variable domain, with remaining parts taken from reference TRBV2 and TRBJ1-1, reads EPEVTQTPSHQVTQMGQEVILRCVPISNHLYFYWYRQILGQKVEFLVSFYNNEISEKSEIFDDQFSVERPDGSNFTLKIRSTKLEDSAMYFCASRDDRASEAFFGQGTRLTVV.

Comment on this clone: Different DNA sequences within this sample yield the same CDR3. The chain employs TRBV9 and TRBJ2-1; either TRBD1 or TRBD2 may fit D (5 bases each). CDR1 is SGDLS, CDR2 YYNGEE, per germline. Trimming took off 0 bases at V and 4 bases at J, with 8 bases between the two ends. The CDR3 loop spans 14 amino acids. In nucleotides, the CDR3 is TGTGCCAGCAGCGTAGTGGGGGAATACAATGAGCAGTTCTTC. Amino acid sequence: CASSVVGEYNEQFF.

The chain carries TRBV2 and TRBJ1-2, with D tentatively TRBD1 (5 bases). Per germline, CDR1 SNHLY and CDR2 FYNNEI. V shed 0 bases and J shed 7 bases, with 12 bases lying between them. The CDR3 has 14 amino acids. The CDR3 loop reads CASSEALGTAGYTF. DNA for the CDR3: TGTGCCAGCAGTGAAGCGCTAGGGACTGCTGGCTACACCTTC.

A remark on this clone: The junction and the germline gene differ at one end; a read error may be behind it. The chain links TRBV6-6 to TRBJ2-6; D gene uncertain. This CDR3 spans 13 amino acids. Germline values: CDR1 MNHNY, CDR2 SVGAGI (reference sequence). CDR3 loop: CASSYAGANVLTF. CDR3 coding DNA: TGTGCCAGCAGTTACGCTGGTGCCAACGTCCTGACTTTC.

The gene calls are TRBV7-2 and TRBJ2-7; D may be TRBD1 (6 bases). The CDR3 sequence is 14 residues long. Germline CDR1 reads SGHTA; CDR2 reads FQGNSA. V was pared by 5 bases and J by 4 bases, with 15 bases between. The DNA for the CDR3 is TGTGCCAGCAGCGTCGACAGGAAGCCGTACGAGCAGTACTTC. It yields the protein CASSVDRKPYEQYF. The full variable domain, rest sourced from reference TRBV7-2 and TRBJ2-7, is GAGVSQSPSNKVTEKGKDVELRCDPISGHTALYWYRQSLGQGLEFLIYFQGNSAPDKSGLPSDRFSAERTGGSVSTLTIQRTQQEDSAVYLCASSVDRKPYEQYFGPGTRLTVT.

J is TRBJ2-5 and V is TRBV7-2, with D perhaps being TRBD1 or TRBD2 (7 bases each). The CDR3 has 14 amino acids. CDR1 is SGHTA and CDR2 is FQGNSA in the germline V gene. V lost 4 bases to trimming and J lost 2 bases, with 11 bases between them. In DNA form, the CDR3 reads TGTGCCAGCAGCTCCCAGGGGGGGCAAGAGACCCAGTACTTC. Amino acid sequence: CASSSQGGQETQYF.

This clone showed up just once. CDR3 loop: CASSTRTGSYEQYF. CDR3 sequence (DNA): TGTGCCAGCAGTACGAGGACAGGGTCGTACGAGCAGTACTTC. The chain carries TRBV6-6 and TRBJ2-7; 8 nucleotides align to TRBD1. This CDR3 has 14 residues. The J segment lost 4 bases and the V segment lost 5 bases, leaving 7 bases of the junction unmatched. Germline V gene lookup returns CDR1 MNHNY and CDR2 SVGAGI (reference sequence).

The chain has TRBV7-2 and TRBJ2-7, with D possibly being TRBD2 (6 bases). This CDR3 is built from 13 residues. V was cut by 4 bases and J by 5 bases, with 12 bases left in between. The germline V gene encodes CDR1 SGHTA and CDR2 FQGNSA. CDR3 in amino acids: CASSSSWRDEQYF. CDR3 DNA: TGTGCCAGCAGCTCCTCCTGGAGGGACGAGCAGTACTTC.

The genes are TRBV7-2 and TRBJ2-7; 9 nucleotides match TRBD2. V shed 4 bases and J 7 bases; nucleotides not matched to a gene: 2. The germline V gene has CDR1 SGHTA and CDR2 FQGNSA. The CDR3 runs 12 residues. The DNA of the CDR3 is TGTGCCAGCAGCTCACTAGCGGGTGAGCAGTACTTC. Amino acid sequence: CASSSLAGEQYF.

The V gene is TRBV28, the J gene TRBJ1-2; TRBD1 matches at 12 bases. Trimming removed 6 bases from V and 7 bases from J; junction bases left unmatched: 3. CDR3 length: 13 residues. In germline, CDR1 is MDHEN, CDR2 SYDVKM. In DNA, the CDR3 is TGTGCCAGCAGCCGGGACAGGGGGCCTGGCTACACCTTC. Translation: CASSRDRGPGYTF.

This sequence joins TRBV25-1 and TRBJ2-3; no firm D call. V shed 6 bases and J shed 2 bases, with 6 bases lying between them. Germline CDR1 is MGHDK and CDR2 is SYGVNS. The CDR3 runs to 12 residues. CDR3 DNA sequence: TGTGCCAGCAGCCTCAACACAGATACGCAGTATTTT. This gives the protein CASSLNTDTQYF.

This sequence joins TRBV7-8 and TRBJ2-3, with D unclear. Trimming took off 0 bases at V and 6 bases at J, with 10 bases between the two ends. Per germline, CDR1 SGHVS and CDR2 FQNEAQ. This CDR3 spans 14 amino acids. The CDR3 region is CASSLAGWADTQYF. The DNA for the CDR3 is TGTGCCAGCAGCTTAGCGGGGTGGGCGGATACGCAGTATTTT.

The CDR3 sequence: CASNQRDRAFF. Written as DNA, the CDR3 is TGTGCCAGCAACCAGAGAGATCGGGCTTTCTTT. V and J are TRBV2 and TRBJ1-1; no clear D. The V end lost 7 bases, the J end lost 11 bases, and 14 bases lay between the germline ends. This CDR3 region has 11 residues. CDR1 and CDR2 (germline): SNHLY, FYNNEI.

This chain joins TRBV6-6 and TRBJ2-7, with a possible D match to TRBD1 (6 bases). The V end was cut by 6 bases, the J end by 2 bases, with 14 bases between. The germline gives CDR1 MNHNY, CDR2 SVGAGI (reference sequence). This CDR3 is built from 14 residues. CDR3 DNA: TGTGCCAGCAGCCCCGACAGGCTGACCTACGAGCAGTACTTC. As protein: CASSPDRLTYEQYF.

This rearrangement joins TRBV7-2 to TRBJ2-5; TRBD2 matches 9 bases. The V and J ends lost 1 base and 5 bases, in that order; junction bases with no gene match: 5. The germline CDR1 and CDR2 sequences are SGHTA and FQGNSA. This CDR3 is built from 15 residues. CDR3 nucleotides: TGTGCCAGCAGCTTAGGCCTAGCGGGACTTGAGACCCAGTACTTC. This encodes CASSLGLAGLETQYF.

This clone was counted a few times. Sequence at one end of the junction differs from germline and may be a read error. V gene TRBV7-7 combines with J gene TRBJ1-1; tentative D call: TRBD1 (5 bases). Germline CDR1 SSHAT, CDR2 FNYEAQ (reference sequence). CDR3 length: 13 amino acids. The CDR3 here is CASSLNGGTEAFF. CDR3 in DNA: TGTGCTAGCAGCTTAAATGGGGGCACTGAAGCTTTCTTT.

The CDR3 is CASSRTGPTEAFF. CDR3 DNA: TGTGCCAGCAGCCGAACAGGACCCACTGAAGCTTTCTTT. The J gene is TRBJ1-1, the V gene TRBV7-8; a weak D match, TRBD1 (5 bases). Trimming took 5 bases from V and 4 from J, leaving 11 bases between them. This CDR3 is built from 13 residues. The germline V gene encodes CDR1 SGHVS and CDR2 FQNEAQ.

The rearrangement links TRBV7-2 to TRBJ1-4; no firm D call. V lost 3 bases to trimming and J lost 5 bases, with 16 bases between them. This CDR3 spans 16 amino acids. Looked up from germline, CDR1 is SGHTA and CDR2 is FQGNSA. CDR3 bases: TGTGCCAGCAGCTTCAGGACCCGGGGAGGCAATGAAAAACTGTTTTTT. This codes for CASSFRTRGGNEKLFF.

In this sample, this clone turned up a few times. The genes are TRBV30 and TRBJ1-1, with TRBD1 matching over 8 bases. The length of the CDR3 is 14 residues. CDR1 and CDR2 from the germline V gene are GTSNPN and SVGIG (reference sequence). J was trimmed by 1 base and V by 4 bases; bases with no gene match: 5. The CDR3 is CAWTQGARNTEAFF. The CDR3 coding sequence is TGTGCCTGGACCCAGGGGGCGAGGAACACTGAAGCTTTCTTT.

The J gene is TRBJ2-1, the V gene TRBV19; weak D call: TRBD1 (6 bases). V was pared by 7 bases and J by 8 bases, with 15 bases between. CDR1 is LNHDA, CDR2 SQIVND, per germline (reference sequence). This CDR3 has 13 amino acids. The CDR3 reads CASTSRGPDEQFF. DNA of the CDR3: TGTGCCAGTACGAGCAGGGGTCCGGATGAGCAGTTCTTC.

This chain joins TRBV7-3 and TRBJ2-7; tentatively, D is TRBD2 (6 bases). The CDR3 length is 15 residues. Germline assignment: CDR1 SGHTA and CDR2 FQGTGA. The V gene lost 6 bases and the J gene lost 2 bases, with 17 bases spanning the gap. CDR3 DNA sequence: TGTGCCAGCAGGCTGTCGGGGGAAGGCCCCTACGAGCAGTACTTC. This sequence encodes CASRLSGEGPYEQYF.

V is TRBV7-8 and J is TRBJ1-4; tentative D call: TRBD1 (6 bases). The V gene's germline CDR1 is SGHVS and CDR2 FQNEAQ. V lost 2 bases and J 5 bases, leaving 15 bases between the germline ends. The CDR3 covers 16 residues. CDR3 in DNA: TGTGCCAGCAGCTTAACCCCCGCAGGGGAAAATGAAAAACTGTTTTTT. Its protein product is CASSLTPAGENEKLFF. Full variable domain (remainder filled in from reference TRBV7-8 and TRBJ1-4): GAGVSQSPRYKVAKRGQDVALRCDPISGHVSLFWYQQALGQGPEFLTYFQNEAQLDKSGLPSDRFFAERPEGSVSTLKIQRTQQEDSAVYLCASSLTPAGENEKLFFGSGTQLSVL.

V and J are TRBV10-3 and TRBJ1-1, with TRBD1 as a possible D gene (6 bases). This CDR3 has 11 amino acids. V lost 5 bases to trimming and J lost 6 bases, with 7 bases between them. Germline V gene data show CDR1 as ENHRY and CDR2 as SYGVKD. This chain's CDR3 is CAISPGAEAFF. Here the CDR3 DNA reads TGTGCCATCAGTCCAGGGGCTGAAGCTTTCTTT.

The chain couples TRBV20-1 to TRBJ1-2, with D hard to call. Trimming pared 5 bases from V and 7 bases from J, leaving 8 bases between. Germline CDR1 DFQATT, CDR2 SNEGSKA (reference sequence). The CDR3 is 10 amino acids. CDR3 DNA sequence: TGCAGTGCTGGGAACGCTGGCTACACCTTC. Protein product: CSAGNAGYTF.